These 2 T cell receptor beta chains share one sample of origin, sequenced in a study of shared clonotypes between healthy human individuals. Libraries were prepared by immunoSEQ multiplex PCR; TCRdb keeps only in-frame clonotypes and omits some of them. The table records roughly 2.6 million clones, about 92% of them present only once. Sequencing was carried out using naive CD4+ T cells sorted from blood. Sample subset: CD45RA+ positively selected. All receptors come from a man aged 18 to 30 in good health.

The genes are TRBV28 and TRBJ2-3, with TRBD2 identical over 8 bases. The CDR3 loop spans 15 amino acids. CDR1 and CDR2 from the germline V gene are MDHEN and SYDVKM. V was pared by 8 bases and J by 0 bases, with 7 bases of the junction left unmatched. CDR3 region: CASVESGGSTDTQYF. The CDR3 DNA sequence: TGTGCCAGCGTGGAAAGCGGGGGAAGCACAGATACGCAGTATTTT.

CDR3 region: CASSLLGGGNTGELFF. The DNA of the CDR3 is TGTGCCAGCAGTTTATTGGGCGGGGGGAACACCGGGGAGCTGTTTTTT. The gene calls are TRBV28 and TRBJ2-2; 7 nucleotides align to TRBD2. Germline-derived CDR1 and CDR2 are MDHEN and SYDVKM. J lost 1 base, V lost 1 base, and 3 bases had no gene match. The CDR3 is made up of 16 amino acids.